These 20 T cell receptor beta chains originate from one sample sequenced in a study of T cell responses to AZD1222 COVID-19 vaccine. The protocol was immunoSEQ multiplex PCR, while the TCRdb copy is restricted to in-frame clones and leaves out a portion. Of around 94,000 clones in the sample, roughly 85% are singletons; the top ten hold 4.5%. The input for sequencing was peripheral blood, taken 28 days after the second AZD1222 dose. The origin of the receptors is an adult who received the AZD1222 COVID-19 vaccine.

The rearrangement joins TRBV7-3 to TRBJ2-3; D gene unclear. This CDR3 is 16 amino acids long. The V end lost 3 bases, the J end lost 2 bases, and 15 bases lay between the germline ends. The germline V gene encodes CDR1 SGHTA and CDR2 FQGTGA. Here the CDR3 DNA reads TGTGCCAGCAGCTTGGGATCGTCACCTTACACAGATACGCAGTATTTT. This translates into CASSLGSSPYTDTQYF.

The DNA of the CDR3 is TGTGCCAGCAGCTTAGGACTATCCAATGAGCAGTTCTTC. Translation: CASSLGLSNEQFF. J is TRBJ2-1 and V is TRBV11-2; tentatively, D is TRBD2 (5 bases). The ends were cut back, 1 base at V and 6 bases at J, with 7 bases in the middle. CDR1 is SGHAT, CDR2 FQNNGV, per germline. The CDR3 is made up of 13 amino acids. Supplemented by reference TRBV11-2 and TRBJ2-1, the full variable domain reads EAGVAQSPRYKIIEKRQSVAFWCNPISGHATLYWYQQILGQGPKLLIQFQNNGVVDDSQLPKDRFSAERLKGVDSTLKIQPAKLEDSAVYLCASSLGLSNEQFFGPGTRLTVL.

The chain recombines TRBV28 with TRBJ1-1; D is uncertain. Germline loops: CDR1 MDHEN, CDR2 SYDVKM. CDR3 length: 12 amino acids. The V end was cut by 1 base, the J end by 2 bases, with 2 bases between. The chain's CDR3 is CASSLSNTEAFF. As DNA, the CDR3 is TGTGCCAGCAGTTTATCAAACACTGAAGCTTTCTTT.

CDR3 nucleotides: TGTGCCAGCCGAGACCGGGTCGCCACCCGTAATGGCTACACCTTC. It is translated as CASRDRVATRNGYTF. The chain is built from TRBV6-5 and TRBJ1-2; no firm D call. Germline CDR1 is MNHEY and CDR2 is SVGAGI. This CDR3 has 15 residues. Trimming took 8 bases from V and 6 from J, leaving 22 bases between them.

This chain connects TRBV9 to TRBJ2-1, with TRBD1 matching 8 bases. The trim removed 4 bases at V and 7 bases at J, leaving 13 bases unmatched. This CDR3 contains 16 residues. CDR1 is SGDLS and CDR2 is YYNGEE in the germline V gene. CDR3 DNA: TGTGCCAGCAGCCCGCCTTTTGGACAGGGATTTAATGAGCAGTTCTTC. Its protein is CASSPPFGQGFNEQFF.

V is TRBV5-1 and J is TRBJ2-3; the D gene is possibly TRBD1 (6 bases). In germline, CDR1 is SGHRS, CDR2 YFSETQ. Trimming stripped 0 bases from V and 3 bases from J, with 8 bases between. CDR3 length equals 14 residues. CDR3 sequence: CASSLGRGTDTQYF. CDR3 in DNA: TGCGCCAGCAGCTTGGGCAGGGGAACAGATACGCAGTATTTT.

The chain couples TRBV28 to TRBJ1-5; no definite D call. Germline V gives CDR1 MDHEN, CDR2 SYDVKM. With 7 bases removed from V and 2 bases from J, the gap between germline ends came to 9 bases. This CDR3 is 13 amino acids long. CDR3 bases: TGTGCCAGCACCGAACTTCGCAATCAGCCCCAGCATTTT. Translated, it gives CASTELRNQPQHF.

This clone was counted once. The genes are TRBV27 and TRBJ2-5; 8 positions match TRBD2. The V segment lost 5 bases and the J segment 5 bases; nucleotides outside the gene matches: 10. Looked up from germline, CDR1 is MNHEY and CDR2 is SMNVEV (reference sequence). CDR3 size: 15 residues. CDR3 sequence (DNA): TGTGCCAGCAGTGCCGGGACTAGAGTTGGGGAGACCCAGTACTTC. It is translated as CASSAGTRVGETQYF.

The genes are TRBV7-3 and TRBJ2-1; no clear D. Germline V gene lookup returns CDR1 SGHTA and CDR2 FQGTGA. This CDR3 is built from 15 residues. V lost 0 bases to trimming and J lost 9 bases, with 15 bases between them. The CDR3 sequence: CASSLTKLESGEQFF. CDR3 coding DNA: TGTGCCAGCAGCTTAACGAAGCTAGAATCGGGTGAGCAGTTCTTC.

Here the CDR3 DNA reads TGCGCCAGCAGCTTGGTGGGGGGCAGAAACTACGAGCAGTACTTC. Translated: CASSLVGGRNYEQYF. The chain couples TRBV5-1 to TRBJ2-7; D tentatively reads TRBD1 or TRBD2 (6 bases each). Germline assignment: CDR1 SGHRS and CDR2 YFSETQ. Trimming shortened V by 0 bases and J by 3 bases, and 13 bases separated the two germline ends. The CDR3 is made up of 15 amino acids.

This clone was counted a single time. This chain uses TRBV7-4 with TRBJ1-5, with 7 bases fitting TRBD1. V shed 5 bases and J 4 bases; nucleotides not matched to a gene: 5. There are 14 residues in the CDR3. The germline V gene has CDR1 SGHVT and CDR2 SQSDAQ. CDR3 sequence reads: CASSPPGGNQPQHF. The DNA of the CDR3 is TGTGCCAGCAGCCCCCCAGGGGGTAATCAGCCCCAGCATTTT.

This chain connects TRBV7-3 to TRBJ1-1; possibly TRBD1 for D (5 bases). The CDR3 spans 15 residues. Germline V gene data show CDR1 as SGHTA and CDR2 as FQGTGA. Trimming removed 5 bases from V and 0 bases from J, with 13 bases in between. CDR3 amino acids: CASSQGGAVNTEAFF. The CDR3 coding sequence is TGTGCCAGCAGCCAGGGAGGGGCGGTGAACACTGAAGCTTTCTTT.

This CDR3 is CASSQYRGGADTGELFF. In nucleotides, the CDR3 is TGCGCCAGCAGCCAGTATCGCGGGGGGGCGGACACCGGGGAGCTGTTTTTT. This chain links TRBV5-1 with TRBJ2-2; 9 positions match TRBD2. The CDR3 totals 17 residues. After removal of 4 bases from V and 3 bases from J, the junction contained 10 bases not matched to a gene. Germline CDR1 and CDR2: SGHRS and YFSETQ.

About this clone: The conserved phenylalanine or tryptophan normally closing the CDR3 is absent here, so this likely arose from a read error. Because the CDR3's place on the DNA is in doubt, the DNA is left out and the CDR3 is given as listed by TCRdb. This chain links TRBV30 with TRBJ1-1; the tabulated D call, TRBD1, remains unverified against the DNA. Germline V gene sequence: CDR1 GTSNPN, CDR2 SVGIG (reference sequence). Termini included, the CDR3 measures 11 amino acids. The CDR3: CAWSTYRSDPL.

The chain couples TRBV24-1 to TRBJ2-3; D remains ambiguous. V was cut by 0 bases and J by 2 bases, with 8 bases left in between. This CDR3 is 15 amino acids long. The V gene's germline CDR1 is KGHDR and CDR2 SFDVKD. The CDR3 nucleotides are TGTGCCACCAGTGATTTGCAATCGGCCACAGATACGCAGTATTTT. Its translation: CATSDLQSATDTQYF.

The CDR3 coding sequence is TGTGCCAGTCGGCCCGGGACAGGGTTGGGCGAGCAGTACTTC. Protein sequence: CASRPGTGLGEQYF. The chain links TRBV19 to TRBJ2-7; 9 bases fit TRBD1. V dropped 8 bases and J dropped 6; count of bases not matched to a gene: 11. CDR1 is LNHDA, CDR2 SQIVND, per germline (reference sequence). This CDR3 is built from 14 residues.

The CDR3 sequence is CSASQQGSGANVLTF. CDR3 DNA sequence: TGCAGTGCTAGTCAACAGGGCTCTGGGGCCAACGTCCTGACTTTC. The chain couples TRBV20-1 to TRBJ2-6; weak D call: TRBD1 (6 bases). V dropped 3 bases and J dropped 0 bases, with 9 bases sitting between them. The CDR3 spans 15 residues. Germline lookup yields CDR1 DFQATT and CDR2 SNEGSKA (reference sequence).

A single count supports this clone. The chain has TRBV29-1 and TRBJ2-1; 13 bases match TRBD2. V trimming: 6 bases; J trimming: 4 bases; junction bases outside the gene matches: 12. Germline assignment: CDR1 SQVTM and CDR2 ANQGSEA. The CDR3 extends over 17 amino acids. CDR3 nucleotide sequence: TGCAGCGTCTCCGGGGGACTAGCGGGACCGACGTACAATGAGCAGTTCTTC. Amino acids: CSVSGGLAGPTYNEQFF.

V is TRBV5-4 and J is TRBJ1-1; D not resolved. The CDR3 has 14 residues. Trimming removed 5 bases at V and 1 base at J, with 12 bases between. Germline V CDR1 and CDR2: SGHNT, YYREEE (reference sequence). CDR3 in DNA: TGTGCCAGCAGTCGGACGTCGGGGAACACTGAAGCTTTCTTT. This encodes CASSRTSGNTEAFF. The variable domain in full, with the rest retrieved from reference TRBV5-4 and TRBJ1-1, is ETGVTQSPTHLIKTRGQQVTLRCSSQSGHNTVSWYQQALGQGPQFIFQYYREEENGRGNFPPRFSGLQFPNYSSELNVNALELDDSALYLCASSRTSGNTEAFFGQGTRLTVV.

V and J are TRBV7-2 and TRBJ1-2; D might be TRBD1 (5 bases). Germline V gives CDR1 SGHTA, CDR2 FQGNSA. The CDR3 length is 17 residues. V gave up 1 base and J gave up 8 bases, with 23 bases separating them. The CDR3 loop is CASSLGPFSPYTGGYTF. The CDR3 DNA is TGTGCCAGCAGCTTAGGACCCTTTAGCCCCTATACAGGCGGCTACACCTTC.